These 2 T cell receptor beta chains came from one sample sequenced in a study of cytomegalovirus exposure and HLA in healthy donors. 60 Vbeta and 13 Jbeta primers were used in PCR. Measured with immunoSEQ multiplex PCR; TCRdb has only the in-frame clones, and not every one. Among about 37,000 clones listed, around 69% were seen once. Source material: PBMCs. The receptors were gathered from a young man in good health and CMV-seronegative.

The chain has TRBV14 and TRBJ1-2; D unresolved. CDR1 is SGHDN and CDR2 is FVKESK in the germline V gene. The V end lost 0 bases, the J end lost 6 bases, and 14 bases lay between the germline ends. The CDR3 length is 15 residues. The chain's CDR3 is CASSQEGARRNGYTF. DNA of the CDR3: TGTGCCAGCAGCCAAGAGGGAGCTAGAAGAAATGGCTACACCTTC.

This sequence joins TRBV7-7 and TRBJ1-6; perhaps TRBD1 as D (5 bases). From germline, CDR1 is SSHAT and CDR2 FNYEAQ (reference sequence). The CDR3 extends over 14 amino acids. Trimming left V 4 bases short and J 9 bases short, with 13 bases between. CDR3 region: CASSYEGVPSPLHF. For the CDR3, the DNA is TGTGCCAGCAGCTATGAAGGGGTGCCTTCACCCCTCCACTTT.